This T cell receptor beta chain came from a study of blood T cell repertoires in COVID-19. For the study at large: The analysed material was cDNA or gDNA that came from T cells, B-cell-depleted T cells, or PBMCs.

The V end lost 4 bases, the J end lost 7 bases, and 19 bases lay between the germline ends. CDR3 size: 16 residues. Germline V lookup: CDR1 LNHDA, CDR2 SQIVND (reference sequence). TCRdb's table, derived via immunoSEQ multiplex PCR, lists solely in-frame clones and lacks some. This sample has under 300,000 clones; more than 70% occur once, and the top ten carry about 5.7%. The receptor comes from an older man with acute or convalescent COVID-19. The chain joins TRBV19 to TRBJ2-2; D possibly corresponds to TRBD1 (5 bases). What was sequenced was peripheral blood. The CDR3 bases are TGTGCCAGTAGTACCTTAGCAACACAAAGGGGCGGGGAGCTGTTTTTT. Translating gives CASSTLATQRGGELFF.